These 7 T cell receptor beta chains share one sample of origin, sequenced in a study of response to subunit inactivated influenza vaccine. TCRdb re-called the RT-PCR reads with MiXCR, one entry per CDR3 protein. The table lists almost 600,000 distinct CDR3 sequences, around 15% of them singletons. The sample in question was PBMCs from blood, obtained 11 to 12 days after vaccination. Source of these receptors: a man aged 45 to 65 who received an inactivated influenza vaccine.

This clonotype was seen a handful of times. The chain uses TRBV29-1 and TRBJ2-5; D unclear. V shed 8 bases and J shed 5 bases, with 15 bases lying between them. The CDR3 extends over 12 amino acids. From germline, CDR1 is SQVTM and CDR2 ANQGSEA. The CDR3 here is CSPGLGGETQYF. The CDR3 DNA reads as TGCAGCCCCGGCCTCGGTGGGGAGACCCAGTACTTC.

The chain uses TRBV18 and TRBJ1-3; TRBD1 might be the D (5 bases). The CDR3 sequence is 16 residues long. V lost 6 bases, J lost 0 bases, and 15 bases lay in between. Per germline, CDR1 KGHSH and CDR2 LQKENI. CDR3 bases: TGTGCCAGCTCGTACGACAGACCACTCTCTGGAAACACCATATATTTT. Amino acids: CASSYDRPLSGNTIYF. The complete variable domain, with remaining parts taken from reference TRBV18 and TRBJ1-3, reads NAGVMQNPRHLVRRRGQEARLRCSPMKGHSHVYWYRQLPEEGLKFMVYLQKENIIDESGMPKERFSAEFPKEGPSILRIQQVVRGDSAAYFCASSYDRPLSGNTIYFGEGSWLTVV.

This clonotype occurred a few times. This chain connects TRBV4-2 to TRBJ1-6; D perhaps matches TRBD1 (6 bases). Germline CDR1 and CDR2: LGHNA and YNFKEQ. This CDR3 contains 16 residues. The V end was cut by 3 bases, the J end by 8 bases, with 17 bases between. CDR3 in amino acids: CASSQVTEGGDSPLHF. The CDR3, as DNA: TGTGCCAGCAGCCAGGTCACCGAGGGGGGGGATTCACCCCTCCACTTT.

The V gene is TRBV6-1, the J gene TRBJ2-5, with a possible D match to TRBD1 (6 bases). The CDR3 totals 15 residues. V lost 5 bases, J lost 5 bases, and 18 bases lay in between. Germline V gene data show CDR1 as MNHNS and CDR2 as SASEGT. The CDR3: CASSSRTALLETQYF. Here the CDR3 DNA reads TGTGCCAGCAGTAGTCGGACAGCGCTTTTGGAGACCCAGTACTTC.

This clonotype turned up a few times. The chain recombines TRBV16 with TRBJ2-1, with D perhaps matching TRBD1 (6 bases). The CDR3 totals 14 residues. The V and J ends lost 0 bases and 10 bases respectively, with 13 bases between them. Germline CDR1 and CDR2: KGHSY and FQNENV. As DNA, the CDR3 is TGTGCCAGCAGCCAATCCTGGGGGCCGGTGGAGCAGTTCTTC. Translation: CASSQSWGPVEQFF.

This clonotype was seen more than once but under ten times. The chain's CDR3 is CSARDHTPNNEQFF. The CDR3 DNA reads as TGCAGTGCTAGAGATCACACACCTAACAATGAGCAGTTCTTC. The chain carries TRBV20-1 and TRBJ2-1; D is undetermined. CDR3 length: 14 residues. Germline CDR1 reads DFQATT; CDR2 reads SNEGSKA (reference sequence). V was shortened by 0 bases and J by 5 bases, with 11 bases between the two germline ends.

The chain carries TRBV12-3 or TRBV12-4 and TRBJ2-7; 8 nucleotides agree with TRBD1. There are 18 residues in the CDR3. The trim removed 6 bases at V and 7 bases at J, leaving 23 bases unmatched. CDR3 region: CASSKPGPGTGLLGEQYF. As DNA, the CDR3 is TGTGCCAGCAGCAAACCGGGACCCGGGACAGGCCTACTGGGGGAGCAGTACTTC.